This TCR beta chain is drawn from a study of beta chain features in type 1 diabetes. Every bit of the isolated RNA underwent reverse transcription, so sequencing read expressed TCRB transcripts. The assay was immunoSEQ multiplex PCR, and TCRdb's table has in-frame clones only and misses some. This sample carries around 500,000 clones, about an eighth of them seen once, and the ten largest clones take over 0.035%. This clone was found a few times. This clonotype was obtained from a woman under 30 in good health. Sequenced material: naive CD4+ T cells from blood.

The DNA of the CDR3 is TGCGCCAGCAGCTTGGTACTAGGTTTCGACAATGAGCAGTTCTTC. As protein: CASSLVLGFDNEQFF. This chain uses TRBV5-1 with TRBJ2-1; possibly TRBD2 for D (5 bases). Germline loops: CDR1 SGHRS, CDR2 YFSETQ. Trimming removed 0 bases from V and 5 bases from J, with 12 bases in between. This CDR3 contains 15 residues. The full variable domain, its missing parts supplied by reference TRBV5-1 and TRBJ2-1, is KAGVTQTPRYLIKTRGQQVTLSCSPISGHRSVSWYQQTPGQGLQFLFEYFSETQRNKGNFPGRFSGRQFSNSRSEMNVSTLELGDSALYLCASSLVLGFDNEQFFGPGTRLTVL.